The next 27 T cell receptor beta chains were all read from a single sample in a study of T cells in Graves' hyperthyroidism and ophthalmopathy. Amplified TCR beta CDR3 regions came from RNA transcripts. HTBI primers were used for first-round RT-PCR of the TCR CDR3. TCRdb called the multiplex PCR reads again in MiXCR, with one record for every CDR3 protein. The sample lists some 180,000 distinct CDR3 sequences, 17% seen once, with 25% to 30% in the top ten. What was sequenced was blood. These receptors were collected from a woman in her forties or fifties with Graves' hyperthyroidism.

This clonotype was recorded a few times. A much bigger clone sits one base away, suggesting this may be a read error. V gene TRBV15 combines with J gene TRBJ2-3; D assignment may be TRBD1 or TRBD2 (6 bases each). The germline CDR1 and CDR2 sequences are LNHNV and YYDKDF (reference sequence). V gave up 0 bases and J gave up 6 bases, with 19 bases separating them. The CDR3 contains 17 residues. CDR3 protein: CATSRDFTSLGGDTQYF. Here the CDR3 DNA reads TGTGCCACCAGCAGAGATTTTACCTCTTTAGGGGGGGATACGCAGTATTTT.

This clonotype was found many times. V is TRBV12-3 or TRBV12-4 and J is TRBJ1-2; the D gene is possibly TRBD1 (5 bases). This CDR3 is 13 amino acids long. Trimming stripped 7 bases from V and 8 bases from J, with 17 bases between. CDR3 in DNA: TGTGCCAGCACCTCCCCGGGGGGGGGGGGCTACACCTTC. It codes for CASTSPGGGGYTF.

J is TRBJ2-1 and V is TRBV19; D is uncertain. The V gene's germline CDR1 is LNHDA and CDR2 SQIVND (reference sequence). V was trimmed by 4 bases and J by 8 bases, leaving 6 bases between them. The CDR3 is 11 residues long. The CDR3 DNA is TGTGCCAGTAGTACATGGGATGAGCAGTTCTTC. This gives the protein CASSTWDEQFF.

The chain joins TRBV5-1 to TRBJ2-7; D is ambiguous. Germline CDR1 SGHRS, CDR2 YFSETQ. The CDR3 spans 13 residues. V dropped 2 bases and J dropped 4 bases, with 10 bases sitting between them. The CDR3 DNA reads TGCGCCAGCAGCTTTGGCTACCCATACGAGCAGTACTTC. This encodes CASSFGYPYEQYF. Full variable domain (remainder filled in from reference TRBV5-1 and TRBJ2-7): KAGVTQTPRYLIKTRGQQVTLSCSPISGHRSVSWYQQTPGQGLQFLFEYFSETQRNKGNFPGRFSGRQFSNSRSEMNVSTLELGDSALYLCASSFGYPYEQYFGPGTRLTVT.

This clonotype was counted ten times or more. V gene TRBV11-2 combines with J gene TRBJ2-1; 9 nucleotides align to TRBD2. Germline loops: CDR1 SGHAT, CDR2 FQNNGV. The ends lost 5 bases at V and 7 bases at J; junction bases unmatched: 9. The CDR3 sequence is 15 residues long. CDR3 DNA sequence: TGTGCCAGCAGCGCCGGGACTAGCTTGTTGAATGAGCAGTTCTTC. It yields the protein CASSAGTSLLNEQFF.

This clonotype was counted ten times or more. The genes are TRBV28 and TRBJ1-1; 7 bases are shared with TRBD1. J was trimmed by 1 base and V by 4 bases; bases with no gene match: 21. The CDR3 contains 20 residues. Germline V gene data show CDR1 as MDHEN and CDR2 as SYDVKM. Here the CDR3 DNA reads TGTGCCAGCAGTTCAAAGGGGCAGGGGGGGGTAGGCTGGTCGAACACTGAAGCTTTCTTT. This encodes CASSSKGQGGVGWSNTEAFF.

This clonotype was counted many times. CDR3 nucleotides: TGTGCCAGCAATATGGACAGGGGGATAACTGAAGCTTTCTTT. This encodes CASNMDRGITEAFF. The chain joins TRBV2 to TRBJ1-1; 10 bases are a match to TRBD1. Germline values: CDR1 SNHLY, CDR2 FYNNEI. V lost 7 bases and J lost 5; bases outside the gene matches: 7. The CDR3 has 14 amino acids.

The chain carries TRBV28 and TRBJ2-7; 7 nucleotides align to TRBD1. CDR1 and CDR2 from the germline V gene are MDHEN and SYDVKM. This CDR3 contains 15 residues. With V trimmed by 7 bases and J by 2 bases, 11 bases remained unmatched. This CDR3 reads CASTSRRTGAYEQYF. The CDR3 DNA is TGTGCCAGCACCTCGCGCCGGACAGGAGCCTACGAGCAGTACTTC.

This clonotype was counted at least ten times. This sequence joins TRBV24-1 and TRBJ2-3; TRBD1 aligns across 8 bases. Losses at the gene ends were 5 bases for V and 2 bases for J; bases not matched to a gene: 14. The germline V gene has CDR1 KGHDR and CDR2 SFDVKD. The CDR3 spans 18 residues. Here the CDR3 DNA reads TGTGCCACCAGTGGGGGCGGACAGGGACTTTCCGCCACAGATACGCAGTATTTT. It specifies CATSGGGQGLSATDTQYF.

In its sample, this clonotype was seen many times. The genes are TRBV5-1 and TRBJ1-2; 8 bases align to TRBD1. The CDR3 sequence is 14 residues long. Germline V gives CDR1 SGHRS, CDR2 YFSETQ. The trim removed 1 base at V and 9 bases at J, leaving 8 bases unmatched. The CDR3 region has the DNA TGCGCCAGCAGCTTGATAGGACAGGGAACACGCTACACCTTC. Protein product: CASSLIGQGTRYTF.

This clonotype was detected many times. The CDR3 reads CSATGGGLRGLPRGTQYF. The CDR3 DNA sequence: TGCAGTGCTACAGGGGGGGGACTCCGGGGGCTCCCTCGTGGGACCCAGTACTTC. The chain uses TRBV20-1 and TRBJ2-5; TRBD1 or TRBD2 may be the D gene (7 bases each). The CDR3 is 18 residues long. The germline V and J ends were trimmed by 4 bases and 7 bases, with 31 bases remaining between them. Per germline, CDR1 DFQATT and CDR2 SNEGSKA (reference sequence).

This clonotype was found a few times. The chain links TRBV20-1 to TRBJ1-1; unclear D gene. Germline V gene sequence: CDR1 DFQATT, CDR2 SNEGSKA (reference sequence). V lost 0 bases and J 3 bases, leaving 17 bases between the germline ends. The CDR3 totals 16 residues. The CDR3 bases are TGCAGTGCTAGAGATTCGGGGTTTTACGTGGACACTGAAGCTTTCTTT. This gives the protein CSARDSGFYVDTEAFF.

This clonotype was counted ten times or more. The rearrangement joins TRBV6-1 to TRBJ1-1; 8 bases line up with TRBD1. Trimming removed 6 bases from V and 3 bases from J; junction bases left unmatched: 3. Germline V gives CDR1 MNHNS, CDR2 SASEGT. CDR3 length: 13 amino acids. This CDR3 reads CASREDRDTEAFF. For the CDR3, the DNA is TGTGCCAGCAGGGAGGACAGGGACACTGAAGCTTTCTTT.

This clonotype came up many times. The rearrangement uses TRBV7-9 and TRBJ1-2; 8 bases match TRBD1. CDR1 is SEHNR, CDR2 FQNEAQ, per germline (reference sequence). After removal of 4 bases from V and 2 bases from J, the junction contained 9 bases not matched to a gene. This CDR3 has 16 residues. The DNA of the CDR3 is TGTGCCAGCAGCTCACAGCACAGGGGGACGAACTATGGCTACACCTTC. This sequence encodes CASSSQHRGTNYGYTF.

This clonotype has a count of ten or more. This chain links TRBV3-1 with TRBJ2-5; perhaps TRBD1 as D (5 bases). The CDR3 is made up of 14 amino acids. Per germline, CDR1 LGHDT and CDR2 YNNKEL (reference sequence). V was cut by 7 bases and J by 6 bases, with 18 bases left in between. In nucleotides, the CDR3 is TGTGCCAGCACCCGTCCCCCAGGGCGGAAGACCCAGTACTTC. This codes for CASTRPPGRKTQYF.

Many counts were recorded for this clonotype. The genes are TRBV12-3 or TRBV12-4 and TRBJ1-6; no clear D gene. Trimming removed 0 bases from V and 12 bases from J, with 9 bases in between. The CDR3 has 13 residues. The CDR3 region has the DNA TGTGCCAGCAGTTTAGCTTTCCCGCGACCCCTCCACTTT. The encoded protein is CASSLAFPRPLHF.

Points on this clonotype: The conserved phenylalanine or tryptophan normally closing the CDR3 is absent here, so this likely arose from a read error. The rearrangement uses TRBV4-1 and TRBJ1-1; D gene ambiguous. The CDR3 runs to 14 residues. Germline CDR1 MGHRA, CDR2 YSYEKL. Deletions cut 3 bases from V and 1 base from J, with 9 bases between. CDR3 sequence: CASSHLSGNTEAFS. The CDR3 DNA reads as TGCGCCAGCAGCCATTTATCGGGGAACACTGAAGCTTTCTCT.

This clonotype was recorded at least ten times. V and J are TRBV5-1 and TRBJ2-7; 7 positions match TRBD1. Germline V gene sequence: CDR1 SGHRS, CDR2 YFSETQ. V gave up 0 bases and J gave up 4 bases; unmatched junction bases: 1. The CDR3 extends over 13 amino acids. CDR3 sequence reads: CASSLARGYEQYF. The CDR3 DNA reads TGCGCCAGCAGCTTGGCCAGGGGGTACGAGCAGTACTTC.

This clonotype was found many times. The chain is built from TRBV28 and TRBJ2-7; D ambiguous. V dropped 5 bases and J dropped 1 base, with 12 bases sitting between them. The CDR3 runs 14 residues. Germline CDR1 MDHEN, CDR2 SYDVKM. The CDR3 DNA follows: TGTGCCAGCAGTCCTCCAATGCCTTCCTACGAGCAGTACTTC. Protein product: CASSPPMPSYEQYF.

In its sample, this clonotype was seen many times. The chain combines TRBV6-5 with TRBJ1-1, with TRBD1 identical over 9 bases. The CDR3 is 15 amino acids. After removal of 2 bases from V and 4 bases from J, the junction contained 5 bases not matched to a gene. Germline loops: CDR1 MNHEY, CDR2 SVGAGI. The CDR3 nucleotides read TGTGCCAGCAGTTACCAGGACAGGGGTCGCACTGAAGCTTTCTTT. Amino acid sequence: CASSYQDRGRTEAFF.

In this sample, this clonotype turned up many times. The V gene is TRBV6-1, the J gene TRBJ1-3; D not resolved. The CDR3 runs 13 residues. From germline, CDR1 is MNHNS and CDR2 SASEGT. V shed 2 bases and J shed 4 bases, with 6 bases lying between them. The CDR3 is CASSETWGNTIYF. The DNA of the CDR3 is TGTGCCAGCAGTGAAACGTGGGGAAACACCATATATTTT.

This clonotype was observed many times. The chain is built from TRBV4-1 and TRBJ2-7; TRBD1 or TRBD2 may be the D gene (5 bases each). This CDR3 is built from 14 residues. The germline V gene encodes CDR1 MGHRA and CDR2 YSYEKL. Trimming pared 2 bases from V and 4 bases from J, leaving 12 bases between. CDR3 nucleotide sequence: TGCGCCAGCAGCCAATTCGACAGCGGTTACGAGCAGTACTTC. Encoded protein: CASSQFDSGYEQYF.

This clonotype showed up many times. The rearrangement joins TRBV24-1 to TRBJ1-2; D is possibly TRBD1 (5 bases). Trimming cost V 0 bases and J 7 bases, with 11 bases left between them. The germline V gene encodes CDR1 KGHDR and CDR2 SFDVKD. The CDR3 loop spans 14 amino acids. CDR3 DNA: TGTGCCACCAGTGATTTGAGGGGAGATGTTGGCTACACCTTC. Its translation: CATSDLRGDVGYTF.

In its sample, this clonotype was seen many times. The CDR3 DNA is TGTGCCAGCAGGGGGAAGGACCAGGGGGGCAATGAGCAGTTCTTC. It is translated as CASRGKDQGGNEQFF. The V call is TRBV27, the J call TRBJ2-1; possible D gene TRBD1, 7 bases. There are 15 residues in the CDR3. CDR1 and CDR2 from the germline V gene are MNHEY and SMNVEV (reference sequence). V dropped 6 bases and J dropped 6 bases, with 18 bases sitting between them.

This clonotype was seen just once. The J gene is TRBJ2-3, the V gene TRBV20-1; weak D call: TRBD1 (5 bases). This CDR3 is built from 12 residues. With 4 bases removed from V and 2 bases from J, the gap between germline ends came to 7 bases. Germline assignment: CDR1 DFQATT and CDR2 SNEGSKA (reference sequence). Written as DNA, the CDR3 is TGCAGTGCTAAGGGGATCACAGATACGCAGTATTTT. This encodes CSAKGITDTQYF.

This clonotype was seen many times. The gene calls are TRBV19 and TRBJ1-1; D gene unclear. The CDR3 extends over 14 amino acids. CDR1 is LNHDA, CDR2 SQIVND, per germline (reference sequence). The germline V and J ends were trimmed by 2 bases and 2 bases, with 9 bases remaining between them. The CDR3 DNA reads TGTGCCAGTAGTATATCCCGGTTTAACACTGAAGCTTTCTTT. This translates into CASSISRFNTEAFF. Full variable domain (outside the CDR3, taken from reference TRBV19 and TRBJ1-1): DGGITQSPKYLFRKEGQNVTLSCEQNLNHDAMYWYRQDPGQGLRLIYYSQIVNDFQKGDIAEGYSVSREKKESFPLTVTSAQKNPTAFYLCASSISRFNTEAFFGQGTRLTVV.

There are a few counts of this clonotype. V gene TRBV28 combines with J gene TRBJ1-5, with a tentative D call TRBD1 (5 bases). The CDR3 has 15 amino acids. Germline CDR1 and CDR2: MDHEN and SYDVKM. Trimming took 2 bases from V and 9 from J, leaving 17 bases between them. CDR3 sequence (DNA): TGTGCCAGCAGTTTACCCGGGGCCACCTCAGGGCCCCAGCATTTT. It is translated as CASSLPGATSGPQHF. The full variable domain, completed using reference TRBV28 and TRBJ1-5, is DVKVTQSSRYLVKRTGEKVFLECVQDMDHENMFWYRQDPGLGLRLIYFSYDVKMKEKGDIPEGYSVSREKKERFSLILESASTNQTSMYLCASSLPGATSGPQHFGDGTRLSIL.